Listed here are 5 T cell receptor beta chains from one sample, sequenced in a study of identical twins. TCRdb re-called the 5' RACE reads through MiXCR, storing one row per CDR3 protein. The data show approximately 240,000 distinct CDR3 sequences, about an eighth seen once. Source material: memory (CD45RO+) T cells sorted from blood. The receptors were sampled from a woman aged 18-35 years in good health.

The chain combines TRBV7-9 with TRBJ2-3; no clear D gene. The V end was cut by 4 bases, the J end by 0 bases, with 14 bases between. The CDR3 contains 16 residues. The germline V gene encodes CDR1 SEHNR and CDR2 FQNEAQ (reference sequence). CDR3 sequence: CASSSYRGGSTDTQYF. CDR3 DNA sequence: TGTGCCAGCAGCTCCTATCGCGGCGGCAGCACAGATACGCAGTATTTT.

This clonotype was recorded at least ten times. The chain combines TRBV7-9 with TRBJ2-5; 13 bases match TRBD2. Germline CDR1 reads SEHNR; CDR2 reads FQNEAQ (reference sequence). The CDR3 is made up of 15 amino acids. The V segment lost 4 bases and the J segment 5 bases; nucleotides outside the gene matches: 4. CDR3: CASSWTSGSLETQYF. The DNA for the CDR3 is TGTGCCAGCAGCTGGACTAGCGGGAGCTTGGAGACCCAGTACTTC.

CDR3 coding DNA: TGTGCCAGCAACCAAAGACTAGCTAGGACCGGGGAGCTGTTTTTT. It translates to CASNQRLARTGELFF. The chain couples TRBV12-3 or TRBV12-4 to TRBJ2-2, with 7 bases fitting TRBD2. The CDR3 covers 15 residues. The junction had 10 bases not matched to a gene; V was cut back by 7 bases and J by 5 bases.

This clonotype was counted between two and nine times. The chain recombines TRBV5-1 with TRBJ2-1; D ambiguous. The CDR3 has 13 amino acids. Trimming cost V 4 bases and J 6 bases, with 11 bases left between them. CDR1 SGHRS and CDR2 YFSETQ come from the germline V gene. The CDR3 here is CASSVGMGNEQFF. CDR3 nucleotides: TGCGCCAGCAGCGTGGGCATGGGCAATGAGCAGTTCTTC.

The chain couples TRBV28 to TRBJ1-2; a possible D gene is TRBD1 (6 bases). The germline CDR1 and CDR2 sequences are MDHEN and SYDVKM. Trimming took 0 bases from V and 2 from J, leaving 7 bases between them. The CDR3 length is 14 residues. CDR3 region: CASSLWQGNYGYTF. Written as DNA, the CDR3 is TGTGCCAGCAGTTTATGGCAGGGGAACTATGGCTACACCTTC.